The 27 T cell receptor beta chains given below trace back to one sample, sequenced in a study of blood T cell repertoires in COVID-19. Clones were sequenced by immunoSEQ multiplex PCR, and TCRdb holds only the in-frame ones, with some missing. The repertoire has around 450,000 clones, roughly 88% of them found once; the top ten carry less than 0.75%. Sequenced sample: PBMCs or T cells enriched from blood (not recorded which). The origin of the receptors is a man younger than 35 who had recovered from COVID-19.

Worth noting for this clone: Other DNA sequences within the sample encode an identical CDR3. The rearrangement links TRBV5-4 to TRBJ1-1; no clear D. CDR3 size: 12 residues. Between the trimmed V and J ends, which lost 3 bases and 4 bases, there was a span of 7 bases. Germline-derived CDR1 and CDR2 are SGHNT and YYREEE (reference sequence). Written as DNA, the CDR3 is TGTGCCAGCAGCTGGGGAGGCACTGAAGCTTTCTTT. Translated, it gives CASSWGGTEAFF. The full variable domain, rest sourced from reference TRBV5-4 and TRBJ1-1, is ETGVTQSPTHLIKTRGQQVTLRCSSQSGHNTVSWYQQALGQGPQFIFQYYREEENGRGNFPPRFSGLQFPNYSSELNVNALELDDSALYLCASSWGGTEAFFGQGTRLTVV.

The chain links TRBV4-1 to TRBJ2-7; 7 nucleotides match TRBD2. This CDR3 spans 22 amino acids. CDR1 is MGHRA and CDR2 is YSYEKL in the germline V gene. Losses at the gene ends were 2 bases for V and 0 bases for J; bases not matched to a gene: 25. The CDR3: CASSQPLQFRFPSGSPSYEQYF. As DNA, the CDR3 is TGCGCCAGCAGCCAACCCCTTCAGTTTAGGTTCCCTAGCGGATCCCCCTCCTACGAGCAGTACTTC.

The chain couples TRBV2 to TRBJ1-3; D is unresolved. The CDR3 covers 14 residues. Germline CDR1 reads SNHLY; CDR2 reads FYNNEI. V shed 2 bases and J shed 6 bases, with 11 bases lying between them. The CDR3 region has the DNA TGTGCCAGCAGTGAAATGGCCCCTCAAAACACCATATATTTT. This gives the protein CASSEMAPQNTIYF. Combining the CDR3 with reference TRBV2 and TRBJ1-3 gives the whole variable domain EPEVTQTPSHQVTQMGQEVILRCVPISNHLYFYWYRQILGQKVEFLVSFYNNEISEKSEIFDDQFSVERPDGSNFTLKIRSTKLEDSAMYFCASSEMAPQNTIYFGEGSWLTVV.

The CDR3 DNA reads as TGTGCCATCAGTGAGTCCTGGGACTCAAATTCACCCCTCCACTTT. Translation gives CAISESWDSNSPLHF. The genes are TRBV10-3 and TRBJ1-6, with a possible D match to TRBD1 (5 bases). The CDR3 length is 15 residues. Trimming cost V 0 bases and J 7 bases, with 10 bases left between them. Germline loops: CDR1 ENHRY, CDR2 SYGVKD.

The V gene is TRBV28, the J gene TRBJ2-5; 7 nucleotides align to TRBD2. CDR3 length: 15 amino acids. The V gene end was trimmed by 1 base and the J gene end by 5 bases; junction bases not matched to a gene: 7. Germline V gene data show CDR1 as MDHEN and CDR2 as SYDVKM. For the CDR3, the DNA is TGTGCCAGCAGTTTATTAGCGGGCCCCTCGGAGACCCAGTACTTC. Protein: CASSLLAGPSETQYF.

Concerning this clone itself: The identical CDR3 is also encoded by other nucleotide sequences in the sample. The rearrangement links TRBV4-1 to TRBJ2-7; D gene unclear. The V gene's germline CDR1 is MGHRA and CDR2 YSYEKL. The CDR3 is 15 amino acids. Trimming stripped 1 base from V and 0 bases from J, with 10 bases between. CDR3 DNA sequence: TGCGCCAGCAGCCAAGTCGGCGGCCCCTCCTACGAGCAGTACTTC. Amino acids: CASSQVGGPSYEQYF.

There are a few counts of this clone. V gene TRBV7-2 combines with J gene TRBJ2-1, with 9 bases identical to TRBD1. CDR1 is SGHTA and CDR2 is FQGNSA in the germline V gene. The CDR3 loop spans 14 amino acids. J gave up 7 bases and V 5 bases, and 6 bases lay outside the gene matches. The CDR3 DNA sequence: TGTGCCAGCAGCCAGGACAGGGGTTGGAATGAGCAGTTCTTC. It yields the protein CASSQDRGWNEQFF. Together with reference TRBV7-2 and TRBJ2-1, the CDR3 gives the full variable domain: GAGVSQSPSNKVTEKGKDVELRCDPISGHTALYWYRQSLGQGLEFLIYFQGNSAPDKSGLPSDRFSAERTGGSVSTLTIQRTQQEDSAVYLCASSQDRGWNEQFFGPGTRLTVL.

This chain connects TRBV5-1 to TRBJ2-1; TRBD2 agrees at 8 bases. J lost 6 bases, V lost 2 bases, and 1 base had no gene match. The CDR3 contains 13 residues. Per germline, CDR1 SGHRS and CDR2 YFSETQ. CDR3 protein: CASSFTSGNEQFF. The CDR3 bases are TGCGCCAGCAGCTTCACTAGCGGCAATGAGCAGTTCTTC.

The chain combines TRBV19 with TRBJ1-1; D not certain. Deletions cut 5 bases from V and 8 bases from J, with 12 bases between. The germline CDR1 and CDR2 sequences are LNHDA and SQIVND (reference sequence). This CDR3 region has 12 residues. Written as DNA, the CDR3 is TGTGCCAGTAGTCTGGGCCCCGCGGAAGCTTTCTTT. This encodes CASSLGPAEAFF.

This clone was seen once. The chain carries TRBV18 and TRBJ1-2; 9 positions agree with TRBD1. The CDR3 sequence is 16 residues long. Germline CDR1 KGHSH, CDR2 LQKENI. V lost 3 bases to trimming and J lost 3 bases; unmatched junction nucleotides: 8. The CDR3, as DNA: TGTGCCAGCTCACCCGTACCGGGACAGGGCTACTATGGCTACACCTTC. Its protein product is CASSPVPGQGYYGYTF.

The chain employs TRBV18 and TRBJ2-7; TRBD2 matches 7 bases. The V and J ends lost 2 bases and 1 base, in that order; junction bases with no gene match: 8. Germline V gene lookup returns CDR1 KGHSH and CDR2 LQKENI. This CDR3 has 16 amino acids. The CDR3, as DNA: TGTGCCAGCTCACCAGCCCCAACGGGAGGATCCTACGAGCAGTACTTC. Translation: CASSPAPTGGSYEQYF.

This CDR3 reads CASSSGAGNSYEQYF. Written as DNA, the CDR3 is TGTGCCAGCAGTTCAGGAGCGGGAAATTCCTACGAGCAGTACTTC. The rearrangement links TRBV28 to TRBJ2-7, with 7 bases aligning to TRBD2. Trimming at V came to 4 bases and at J to 1 base, leaving 7 bases not matched to a gene. The germline gives CDR1 MDHEN, CDR2 SYDVKM. The CDR3 totals 15 residues.

The rearrangement joins TRBV19 to TRBJ1-2; 7 bases fit TRBD1. The CDR3 length is 14 residues. V dropped 4 bases and J dropped 2; count of bases not matched to a gene: 4. Germline loops: CDR1 LNHDA, CDR2 SQIVND (reference sequence). The CDR3 sequence is CASSSRQGNYGYTF. The DNA of the CDR3 is TGTGCCAGTAGTAGTCGACAGGGAAACTATGGCTACACCTTC.

The chain carries TRBV6-5 and TRBJ2-2; D might be TRBD1 (6 bases). V was cut by 2 bases and J by 4 bases, with 11 bases left in between. Germline V CDR1 and CDR2: MNHEY, SVGAGI. The CDR3 has 15 residues. CDR3 coding DNA: TGTGCCAGCAGTTACGAGGGACACTCCACCGGGGAGCTGTTTTTT. Translating it yields CASSYEGHSTGELFF.

This sequence joins TRBV14 and TRBJ1-1; 7 bases align to TRBD1. Germline CDR1 reads SGHDN; CDR2 reads FVKESK. The CDR3 extends over 14 amino acids. V shed 1 base, J shed 10 bases, and the junction held 9 bases outside the gene matches. CDR3 sequence: CASSQGGRGIGAFF. Written as DNA, the CDR3 is TGTGCCAGCAGCCAAGGGGGCAGGGGGATCGGAGCTTTCTTT.

The V gene is TRBV7-9, the J gene TRBJ2-5; unclear D gene. Germline V gives CDR1 SEHNR, CDR2 FQNEAQ (reference sequence). This CDR3 is built from 12 residues. Trimming removed 5 bases at V and 5 bases at J, with 9 bases between. The CDR3 region has the DNA TGTGCCAGCAGCACCCTCGGGGAGACCCAGTACTTC. Its protein is CASSTLGETQYF.

The rearrangement uses TRBV19 and TRBJ1-3; 9 bases agree with TRBD1. There are 13 residues in the CDR3. Germline V lookup: CDR1 LNHDA, CDR2 SQIVND (reference sequence). V shed 11 bases, J shed 4 bases, and the junction held 6 bases outside the gene matches. The CDR3 DNA reads as TGTGCCCCCGGACAGGGGCTCGGAAACACCATATATTTT. Its protein is CAPGQGLGNTIYF.

V usage is TRBV14 and J usage is TRBJ2-1, with 8 nucleotides matching TRBD2. The CDR3 is 16 residues long. The germline V gene has CDR1 SGHDN and CDR2 FVKESK. V dropped 1 base and J dropped 2; count of bases not matched to a gene: 4. CDR3 region: CASSQVRTSPYNEQFF. Here the CDR3 DNA reads TGTGCCAGCAGCCAAGTGCGGACTAGCCCCTACAATGAGCAGTTCTTC. The full variable domain, in which reference TRBV14 and TRBJ2-1 provide the parts outside the CDR3, is EAGVTQFPSHSVIEKGQTVTLRCDPISGHDNLYWYRRVMGKEIKFLLHFVKESKQDESGMPNNRFLAERTGGTYSTLKVQPAELEDSGVYFCASSQVRTSPYNEQFFGPGTRLTVL.

The V gene is TRBV6-6, the J gene TRBJ2-7, with 11 bases aligning to TRBD2. With V trimmed by 6 bases and J by 0 bases, 7 bases remained unmatched. This CDR3 comprises 16 residues. Looked up from germline, CDR1 is MNHNY and CDR2 is SVGAGI (reference sequence). The CDR3 sequence: CASSLTSGSFSYEQYF. CDR3 DNA sequence: TGTGCCAGCAGCCTAACTAGCGGGAGCTTCTCCTACGAGCAGTACTTC.

The chain has TRBV29-1 and TRBJ2-7; D gene unclear. Germline assignment: CDR1 SQVTM and CDR2 ANQGSEA. The CDR3 runs 15 residues. Trimming pared 1 base from V and 3 bases from J, leaving 16 bases between. Here the CDR3 reads CSVEATGSTVYEQYF. CDR3 nucleotides: TGCAGCGTTGAAGCCACTGGGTCCACAGTCTACGAGCAGTACTTC.

V and J are TRBV2 and TRBJ1-5, with 7 positions matching TRBD1. Trimming removed 3 bases from V and 9 bases from J; junction bases left unmatched: 5. The CDR3 is 13 amino acids. Germline lookup yields CDR1 SNHLY and CDR2 FYNNEI. This CDR3 reads CASSDGSGGPQHF. The DNA for the CDR3 is TGTGCCAGCAGTGATGGGTCAGGGGGGCCCCAGCATTTT. Combining the CDR3 with reference TRBV2 and TRBJ1-5 gives the whole variable domain EPEVTQTPSHQVTQMGQEVILRCVPISNHLYFYWYRQILGQKVEFLVSFYNNEISEKSEIFDDQFSVERPDGSNFTLKIRSTKLEDSAMYFCASSDGSGGPQHFGDGTRLSIL.

The chain has TRBV5-4 and TRBJ2-7, with D perhaps TRBD2 (6 bases). V dropped 4 bases and J dropped 5 bases, with 25 bases sitting between them. Germline lookup yields CDR1 SGHNT and CDR2 YYREEE (reference sequence). This CDR3 has 17 residues. The CDR3 coding sequence is TGTGCCAGCAGCAAGGGCGGGGTGTCTAGCGTAATCCACGAGCAGTACTTC. This sequence encodes CASSKGGVSSVIHEQYF.

J is TRBJ1-1 and V is TRBV27, with D perhaps TRBD1 (6 bases). The CDR3 spans 13 residues. V lost 5 bases, J lost 3 bases, and 10 bases lay in between. The V gene's germline CDR1 is MNHEY and CDR2 SMNVEV (reference sequence). CDR3 bases: TGTGCCAGCAGTATAACAGGGTACACTGAAGCTTTCTTT. It codes for CASSITGYTEAFF.

This clone was observed a few times. This chain connects TRBV5-6 to TRBJ1-2; D call uncertain. The CDR3 runs 16 residues. V was pared by 4 bases and J by 4 bases, with 20 bases between. Germline V lookup: CDR1 SGHDT, CDR2 YYEEEE. The CDR3 sequence is CASSPASGPSTYGYTF. The CDR3 coding sequence is TGTGCCAGCAGCCCGGCTTCAGGTCCCTCCACCTATGGCTACACCTTC. Full variable domain (remainder filled in from reference TRBV5-6 and TRBJ1-2): DAGVTQSPTHLIKTRGQQVTLRCSPKSGHDTVSWYQQALGQGPQFIFQYYEEEERQRGNFPDRFSGHQFPNYSSELNVNALLLGDSALYLCASSPASGPSTYGYTFGSGTRLTVV.

The chain recombines TRBV10-1 with TRBJ2-5, with 7 bases aligning to TRBD1. The CDR3 has 18 residues. The germline V gene encodes CDR1 WNHNN and CDR2 SYGVQD (reference sequence). V was clipped by 6 bases and J by 2 bases; unmatched bases: 18. CDR3 sequence reads: CASRAGDRGRRGQETQYF. The CDR3 nucleotides are TGCGCCAGCAGGGCTGGGGACAGAGGGCGAAGAGGGCAAGAGACCCAGTACTTC.

The V gene is TRBV29-1, the J gene TRBJ2-1, with 9 bases matching TRBD1. Germline V CDR1 and CDR2: SQVTM, ANQGSEA. The CDR3 totals 15 residues. V was clipped by 8 bases and J by 4 bases; unmatched bases: 12. CDR3 coding DNA: TGCAGCTCCACGACCGGGACAGGGCCTTACAATGAGCAGTTCTTC. This encodes CSSTTGTGPYNEQFF.

The chain employs TRBV7-2 and TRBJ1-1, with D maybe TRBD1 (6 bases). Trimming pared 0 bases from V and 0 bases from J, leaving 17 bases between. CDR1 is SGHTA, CDR2 FQGNSA, per germline. The CDR3 runs to 18 residues. Here the CDR3 DNA reads TGTGCCAGCAGCTTAGCTCCGGTTCGGACAGACTTGAACACTGAAGCTTTCTTT. It yields the protein CASSLAPVRTDLNTEAFF.